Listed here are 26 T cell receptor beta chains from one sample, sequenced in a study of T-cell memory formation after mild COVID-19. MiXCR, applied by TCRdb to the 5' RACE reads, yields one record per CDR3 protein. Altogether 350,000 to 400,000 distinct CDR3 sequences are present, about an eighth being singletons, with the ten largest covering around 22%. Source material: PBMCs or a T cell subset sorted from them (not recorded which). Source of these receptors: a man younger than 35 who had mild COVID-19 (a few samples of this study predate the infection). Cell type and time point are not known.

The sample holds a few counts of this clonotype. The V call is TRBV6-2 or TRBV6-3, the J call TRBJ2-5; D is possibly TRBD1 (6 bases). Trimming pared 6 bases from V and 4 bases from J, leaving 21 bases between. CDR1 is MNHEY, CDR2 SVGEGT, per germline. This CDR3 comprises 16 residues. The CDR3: CASRDSRDIRGETQYF. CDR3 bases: TGTGCCAGCAGAGACAGCCGGGACATACGGGGAGAGACCCAGTACTTC.

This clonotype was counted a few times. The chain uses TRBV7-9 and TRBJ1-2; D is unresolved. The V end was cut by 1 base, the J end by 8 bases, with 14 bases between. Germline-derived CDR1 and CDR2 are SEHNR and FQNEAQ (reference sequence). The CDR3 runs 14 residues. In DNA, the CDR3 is TGTGCCAGCAGCTTAGAGGCCCAGGCCTACGGCTACACCTTC. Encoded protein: CASSLEAQAYGYTF.

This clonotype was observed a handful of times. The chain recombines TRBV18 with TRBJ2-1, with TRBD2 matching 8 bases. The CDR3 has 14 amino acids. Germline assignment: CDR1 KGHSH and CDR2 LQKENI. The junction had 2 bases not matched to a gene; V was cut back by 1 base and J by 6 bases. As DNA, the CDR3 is TGTGCCAGCTCACCACTAGCGGGGCGCAATGAGCAGTTCTTC. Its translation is CASSPLAGRNEQFF.

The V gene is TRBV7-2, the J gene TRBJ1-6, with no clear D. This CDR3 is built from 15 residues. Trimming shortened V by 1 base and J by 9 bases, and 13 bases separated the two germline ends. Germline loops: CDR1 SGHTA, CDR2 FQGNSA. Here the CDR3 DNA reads TGTGCCAGCAGCTTAGAGGTACTCAGCGGTTCACCCCTCCACTTT. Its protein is CASSLEVLSGSPLHF.

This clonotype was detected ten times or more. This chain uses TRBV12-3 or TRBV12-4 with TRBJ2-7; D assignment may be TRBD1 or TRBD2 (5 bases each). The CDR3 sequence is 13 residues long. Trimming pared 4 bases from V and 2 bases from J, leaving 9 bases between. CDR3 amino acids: CASSSGRTYEQYV. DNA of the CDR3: TGTGCCAGCAGTTCGGGACGGACCTACGAGCAGTACGTC.

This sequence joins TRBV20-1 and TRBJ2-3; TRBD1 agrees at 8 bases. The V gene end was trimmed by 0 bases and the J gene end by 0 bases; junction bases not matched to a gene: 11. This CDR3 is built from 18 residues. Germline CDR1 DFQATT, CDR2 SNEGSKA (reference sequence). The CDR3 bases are TGCAGTGCTAGAGATCCAGGGGGCTCCCCTATCAGCACAGATACGCAGTATTTT. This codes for CSARDPGGSPISTDTQYF.

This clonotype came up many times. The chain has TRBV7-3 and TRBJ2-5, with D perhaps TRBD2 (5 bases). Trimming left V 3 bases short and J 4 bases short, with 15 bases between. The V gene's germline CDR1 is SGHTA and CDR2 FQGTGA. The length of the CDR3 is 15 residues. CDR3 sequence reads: CASSFRGKPPETQYF. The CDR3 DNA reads TGTGCCAGCAGCTTCCGGGGAAAACCTCCAGAGACCCAGTACTTC.

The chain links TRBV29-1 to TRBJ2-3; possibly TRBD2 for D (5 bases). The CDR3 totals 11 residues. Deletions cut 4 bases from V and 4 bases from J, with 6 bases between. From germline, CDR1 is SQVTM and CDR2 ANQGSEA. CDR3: CSVGLPDTQYF. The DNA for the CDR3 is TGCAGCGTTGGACTACCAGATACGCAGTATTTT.

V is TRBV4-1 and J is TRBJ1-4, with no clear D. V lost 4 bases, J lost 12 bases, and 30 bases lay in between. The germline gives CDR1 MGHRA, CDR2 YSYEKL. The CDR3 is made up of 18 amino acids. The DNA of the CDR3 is TGCGCCAGCAGCCCAATATCCCGGGGTTCCCAACCGTACGGGGAACTGTTTTTT. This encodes CASSPISRGSQPYGELFF.

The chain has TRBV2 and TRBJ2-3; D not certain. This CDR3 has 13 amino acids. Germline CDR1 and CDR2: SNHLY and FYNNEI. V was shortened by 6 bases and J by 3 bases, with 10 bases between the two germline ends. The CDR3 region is CASRLSLTDTQYF. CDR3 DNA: TGTGCCAGCAGATTGAGCTTGACAGATACGCAGTATTTT.

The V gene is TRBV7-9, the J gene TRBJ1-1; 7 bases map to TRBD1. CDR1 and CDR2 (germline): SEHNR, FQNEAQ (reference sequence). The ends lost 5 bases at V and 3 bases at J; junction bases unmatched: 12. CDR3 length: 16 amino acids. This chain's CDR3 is CASSTHRGILHTEAFF. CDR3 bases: TGTGCCAGCAGCACGCACAGGGGAATCTTACACACTGAAGCTTTCTTT.

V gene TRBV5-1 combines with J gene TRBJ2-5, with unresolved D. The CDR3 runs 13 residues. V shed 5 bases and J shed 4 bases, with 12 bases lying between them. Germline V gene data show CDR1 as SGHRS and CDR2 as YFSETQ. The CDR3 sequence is CASRNAPGETQYF. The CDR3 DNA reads TGCGCCAGCAGAAACGCCCCGGGAGAGACCCAGTACTTC.

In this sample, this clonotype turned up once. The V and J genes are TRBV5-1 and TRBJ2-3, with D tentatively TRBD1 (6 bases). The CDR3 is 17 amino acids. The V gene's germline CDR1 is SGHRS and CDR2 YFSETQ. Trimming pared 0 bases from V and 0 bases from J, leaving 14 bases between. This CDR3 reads CASSLALTGISTDTQYF. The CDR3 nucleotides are TGCGCCAGCAGCTTGGCCCTAACAGGGATCAGCACAGATACGCAGTATTTT.

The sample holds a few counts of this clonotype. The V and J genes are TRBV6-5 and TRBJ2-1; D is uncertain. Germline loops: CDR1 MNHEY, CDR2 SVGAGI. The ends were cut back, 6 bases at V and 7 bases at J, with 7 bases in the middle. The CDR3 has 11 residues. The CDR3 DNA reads TGTGCCAGCAGACTCTCTAATGAGCAGTTCTTC. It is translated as CASRLSNEQFF.

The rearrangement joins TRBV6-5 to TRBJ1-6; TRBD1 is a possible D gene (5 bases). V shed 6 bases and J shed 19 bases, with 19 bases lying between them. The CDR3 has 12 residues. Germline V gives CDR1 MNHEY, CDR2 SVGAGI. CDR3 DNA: TGTGCCAGCAGGACCGTGGGACCTCCTTTGCACTTT. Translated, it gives CASRTVGPPLHF.

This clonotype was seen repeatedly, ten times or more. This CDR3 is CASSRYLEQYF. Written as DNA, the CDR3 is TGTGCCAGCAGCCGGTACCTCGAGCAGTACTTC. This sequence joins TRBV6-6 and TRBJ2-7, with D unclear. Trimming left V 6 bases short and J 6 bases short, with 9 bases between. CDR1 and CDR2 (germline): MNHNY, SVGAGI (reference sequence). CDR3 length: 11 residues.

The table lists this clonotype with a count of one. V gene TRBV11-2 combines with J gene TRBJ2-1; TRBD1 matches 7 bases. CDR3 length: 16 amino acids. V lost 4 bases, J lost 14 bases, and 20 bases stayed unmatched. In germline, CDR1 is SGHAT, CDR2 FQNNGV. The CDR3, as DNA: TGTGCCAGCAGCTCGGTCCGGGGACCACAGGGGCATATAAAGTTCTTC. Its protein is CASSSVRGPQGHIKFF.

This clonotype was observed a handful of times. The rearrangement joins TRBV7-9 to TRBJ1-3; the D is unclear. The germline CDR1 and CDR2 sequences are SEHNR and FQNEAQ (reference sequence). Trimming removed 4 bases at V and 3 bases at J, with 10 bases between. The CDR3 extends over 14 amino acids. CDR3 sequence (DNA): TGTGCCAGCAGCTATACAGCGATTGGAAACACCATATATTTT. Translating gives CASSYTAIGNTIYF.

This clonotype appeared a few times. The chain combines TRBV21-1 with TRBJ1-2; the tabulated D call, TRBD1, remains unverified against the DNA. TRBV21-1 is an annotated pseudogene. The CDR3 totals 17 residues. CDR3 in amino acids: CASRPPDNTGGNYGYTF. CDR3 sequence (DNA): TGTGCCAGCAGGCCCCCGGATAACACAGGGGGCAACTATGGCTACACCTTC.

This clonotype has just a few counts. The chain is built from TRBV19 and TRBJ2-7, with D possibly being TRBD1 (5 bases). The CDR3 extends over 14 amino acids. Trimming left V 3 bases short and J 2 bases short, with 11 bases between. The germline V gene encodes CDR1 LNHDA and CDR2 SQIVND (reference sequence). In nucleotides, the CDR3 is TGTGCCAGTAGTATGACAGTGCCAGCCTACGAGCAGTACTTC. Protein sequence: CASSMTVPAYEQYF.

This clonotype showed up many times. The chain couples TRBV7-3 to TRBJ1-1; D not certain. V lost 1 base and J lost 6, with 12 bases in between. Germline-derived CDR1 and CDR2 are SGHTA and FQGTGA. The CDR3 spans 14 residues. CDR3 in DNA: TGTGCCAGCAGCTTAAATAGAGATTTTCCTGAAGCTTTCTTT. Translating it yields CASSLNRDFPEAFF.

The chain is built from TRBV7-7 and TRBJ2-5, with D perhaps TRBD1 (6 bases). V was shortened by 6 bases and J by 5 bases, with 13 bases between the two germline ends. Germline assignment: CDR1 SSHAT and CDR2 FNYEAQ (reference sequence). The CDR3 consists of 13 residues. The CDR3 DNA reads TGTGCCAGCAGTATACAGGGTTTTGAGACCCAGTACTTC. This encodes CASSIQGFETQYF.

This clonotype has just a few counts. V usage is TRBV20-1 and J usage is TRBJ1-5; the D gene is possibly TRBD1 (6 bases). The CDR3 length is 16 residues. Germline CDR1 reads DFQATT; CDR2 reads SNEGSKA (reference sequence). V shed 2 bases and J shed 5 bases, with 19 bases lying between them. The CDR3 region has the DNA TGCAGTGCTAGATCCCGGAGTCAGGGGATCCATCAGCCCCAGCATTTT. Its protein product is CSARSRSQGIHQPQHF.

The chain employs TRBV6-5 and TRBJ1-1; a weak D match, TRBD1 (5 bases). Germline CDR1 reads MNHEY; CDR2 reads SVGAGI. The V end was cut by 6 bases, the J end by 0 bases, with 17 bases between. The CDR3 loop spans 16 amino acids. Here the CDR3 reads CASSSITGAMNTEAFF. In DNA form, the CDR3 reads TGTGCCAGCAGCAGCATTACCGGGGCCATGAACACTGAAGCTTTCTTT.

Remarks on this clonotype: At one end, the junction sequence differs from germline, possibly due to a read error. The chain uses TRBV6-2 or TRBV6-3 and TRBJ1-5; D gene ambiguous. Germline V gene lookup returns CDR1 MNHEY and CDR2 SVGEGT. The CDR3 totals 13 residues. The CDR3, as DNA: TGTGCCAGCAGGTACAGTAGCCATCAGCCCCAGCATTTT. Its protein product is CASRYSSHQPQHF.

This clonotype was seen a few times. CDR3 coding DNA: TGTGCCACCAGCAGAGACGTGACAGATACGCAGTATTTT. This codes for CATSRDVTDTQYF. The chain couples TRBV15 to TRBJ2-3; no definite D call. CDR3 length: 13 residues. The ends were cut back, 0 bases at V and 3 bases at J, with 4 bases in the middle. Per the germline V gene, CDR1 is LNHNV and CDR2 is YYDKDF (reference sequence).